This is a list of T cell receptor beta chains from one sample in a study of blood T cell repertoires in COVID-19. Sequenced by immunoSEQ multiplex PCR; TCRdb stores in-frame clones only, minus some. The repertoire consists of 60,000 to 90,000 clones, with roughly 82% occurring once and the leading ten covering under 25%. Sequenced sample: peripheral blood. All receptors derive from a woman aged 45-59 years with acute or convalescent COVID-19. Both conserved end residues are part of each CDR3. Fields, in order: J gene, V gene, clone size, D gene, CDR3 DNA, CDR3 protein. The D gene is left open where the match is weak. A clone size is listed for some rows: how often the clone was seen (once, few, many), or a class if it is expanded.

>TRBJ2-2|TRBV5-6|.|.
TGTGCCAGCAGCCCGAGGGCCGGGGTGAACACCGGGGAGCTGTTTTTT
CASSPRAGVNTGELFF
>TRBJ2-7|TRBV5-1|.|TRBD2
TGCGCCAGCAGCTACACCGGACTAGCGAACTACGAGCAGTACTTC
CASSYTGLANYEQYF
>TRBJ1-1|TRBV4-3|.|TRBD1
TGCGCCAGCAGCCCCCAAACAGGGGGTTTTACTGAAGCTTTCTTT
CASSPQTGGFTEAFF
>TRBJ2-5|TRBV2|.|TRBD2
TGTGCCAGCAGTCCTGGACTAGTTGAGACCCAGTACTTC
CASSPGLVETQYF
>TRBJ2-3|TRBV2|once|.
TGTGCCAGCAGTGTTCTGGGGGGTGGGGCAGATACGCAGTATTTT
CASSVLGGGADTQYF
>TRBJ1-3|TRBV4-2|.|TRBD1
TGTGCCAGCAGCCCGGTACAGGGGGCTGGTGGAAACACCATATATTTT
CASSPVQGAGGNTIYF
>TRBJ1-1|TRBV5-4|.|TRBD1
TGTGCCAGCAGCGGACGGACAGGGACCGGGTGGACTGAAGCTTTCTTT
CASSGRTGTGWTEAFF
>TRBJ1-2|TRBV12-3/TRBV12-4|.|TRBD1
TGTGCCAGCAGTGCGGGACAGGGAGGCTACACCTTC
CASSAGQGGYTF
>TRBJ2-3|TRBV20-1|once|.
TGCAGTGCCACCAGTAGCAATACGCAGTATTTT
CSATSSNTQYF
>TRBJ2-7|TRBV28|.|.
TGTGCCAGCACCCAGGATGTAGGACAGAGCGAGCAGTACTTC
CASTQDVGQSEQYF
>TRBJ2-7|TRBV19|.|TRBD1
TGTGCCAGTAGTGCCAGGACAGGCCCCACCTGGGCGGAAATCTACGAGCAGTACTTC
CASSARTGPTWAEIYEQYF
>TRBJ1-2|TRBV29-1|.|TRBD1
TGCAGCGTTGCCGGGACAGGGGGCGGAGGCTACACCTTC
CSVAGTGGGGYTF
>TRBJ2-1|TRBV19|.|.
TGTGCCAGTAGTATTAAGGGGTCAAATTACAATGAGCAGTTCTTC
CASSIKGSNYNEQFF
>TRBJ1-1|TRBV30|once|.
TGTGCCTGGAGGCGGAAGGGGCAGAGAACTGAAGCTTTCTTT
CAWRRKGQRTEAFF
>TRBJ2-7|TRBV18|.|.
TGTGCCAGCTCACCACGGGCAGGCGAGCAGTACTTC
CASSPRAGEQYF
>TRBJ2-3|TRBV5-8|.|.
TGTGCCAGCGAATGGGAGGGGGCAGATACGCAGTATTTT
CASEWEGADTQYF
>TRBJ2-2|TRBV24-1|.|.
TGTGCCACCGCGAGGGTTAGCACCGGGGAGCTGTTTTTT
CATARVSTGELFF
>TRBJ1-1|TRBV7-9|.|.
TGTGCCAGCAGCTTAGGCCTAGGCACTGAAGCTTTCTTT
CASSLGLGTEAFF
>TRBJ2-7|TRBV2|.|.
TGTGCCTTCCGGGACACATACTACGAGCAGTACTTC
CAFRDTYYEQYF
>TRBJ2-7|TRBV7-9|.|.
TGTGCCAGCAGCAGAGGCGGTACCTACGAGCAGTACTTC
CASSRGGTYEQYF
>TRBJ1-2|TRBV18|.|.
TGTGCCAGCTCACCACCTATCGGACAGCCCTATGGCTACACCTTC
CASSPPIGQPYGYTF
>TRBJ2-7|TRBV27|.|.
TGTGCCAGCAGCCCTAGTTCCTTGGGCTCCTACGAGCAGTACTTC
CASSPSSLGSYEQYF